This T cell receptor beta chain was retrieved from a study of read filtering for tumor transcriptome and immune sequencing. For the study at large: By R-ISS, stages I, II and III held about 8, 17 and 7 patients. General study results and limits: Correlation between methods rose after single-read clonotypes were removed.

Bone marrow was sampled from every patient at the time of active disease. The library was built from roughly 400 ng RNA with molecular barcoded adaptors for alpha/delta and beta/gamma chains. Each CDR3 protein is one row after TCRdb ran MiXCR on the reads. The sample lists about 47,000 distinct CDR3 sequences, approximately 12% seen once, with 13% to 15% in the top ten. This clonotype has a count of ten or more. Antigen unknown. This clonotype was obtained from a donor at least 40 years old with multiple myeloma. Sequencing was carried out using a population of CD138-negative cells sorted from bone marrow.

The CDR3 spells CASSLPGLAGGRSYNEQFF. As DNA, the CDR3 is TGTGCCAGCAGCCTCCCGGGACTAGCGGGAGGACGGTCCTACAATGAGCAGTTCTTC. This chain joins TRBV7-9 and TRBJ2-1, with 15 positions matching TRBD2. The germline gives CDR1 SEHNR, CDR2 FQNEAQ (reference sequence). Germline trimming cut 5 bases from V and 1 base from J; bases unmatched to any gene: 9. The CDR3 runs to 19 residues. Using reference TRBV7-9 and TRBJ2-1 for the parts outside the CDR3, the full variable domain is DTGVSQNPRHKITKRGQNVTFRCDPISEHNRLYWYRQTLGQGPEFLTYFQNEAQLEKSRLLSDRFSAERPKGSFSTLEIQRTEQGDSAMYLCASSLPGLAGGRSYNEQFFGPGTRLTVL.